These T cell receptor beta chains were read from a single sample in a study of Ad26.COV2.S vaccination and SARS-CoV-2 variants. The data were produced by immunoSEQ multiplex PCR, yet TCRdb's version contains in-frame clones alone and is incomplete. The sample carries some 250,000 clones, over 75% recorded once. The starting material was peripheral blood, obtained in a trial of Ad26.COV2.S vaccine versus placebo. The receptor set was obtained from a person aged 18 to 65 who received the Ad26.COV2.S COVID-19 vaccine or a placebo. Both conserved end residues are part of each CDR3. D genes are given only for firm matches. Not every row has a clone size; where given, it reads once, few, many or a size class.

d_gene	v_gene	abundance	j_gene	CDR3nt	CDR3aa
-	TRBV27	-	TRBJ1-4	TGTGCCAGCAGCCCCGGGACTTTTAATGAAAAACTGTTTTTT	CASSPGTFNEKLFF
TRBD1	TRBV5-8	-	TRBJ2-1	TGTGCCAGCAGCTTGGGGACAGGTGTGTGGAATGAGCAGTTCTTC	CASSLGTGVWNEQFF
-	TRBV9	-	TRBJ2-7	TGTGCCAGCAGCGTATGGGCAGGGGATGCCTACGAGCAGTACTTC	CASSVWAGDAYEQYF
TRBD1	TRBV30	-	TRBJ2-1	TGTGCCTGGGACAGGGGTGAATCCTACAATGAGCAGTTCTTC	CAWDRGESYNEQFF
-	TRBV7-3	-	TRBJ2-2	TGTGCCAGCAGCTTAATGGGAAACACCGGGGAGCTGTTTTTT	CASSLMGNTGELFF
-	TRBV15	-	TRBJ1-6	TGTGCCACCAGCAGGGAGACAAATTCACCCCTCCACTTT	CATSRETNSPLHF
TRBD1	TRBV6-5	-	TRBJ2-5	TGTGCCAGCAGTTACCCCGGGACAGGCCAAGAGACCCAGTACTTC	CASSYPGTGQETQYF
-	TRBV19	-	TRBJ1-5	TGTGCCAGTAGTATAGCTCGCCGGACAGCAGGGTATCAGCCCCAGCATTTT	CASSIARRTAGYQPQHF
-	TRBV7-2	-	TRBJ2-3	TGTGCCAGCAGCTTAGGACGGGGCCTTGGAACAGATACGCAGTATTTT	CASSLGRGLGTDTQYF
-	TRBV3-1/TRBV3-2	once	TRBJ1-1	TGTGCCAGCAGCCCGGGGAACACTGAAGCTTTCTTT	CASSPGNTEAFF
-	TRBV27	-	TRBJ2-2	TGTGCCAGCAGTATACACCAGAGGGGGACCGGGGAGCTGTTTTTT	CASSIHQRGTGELFF
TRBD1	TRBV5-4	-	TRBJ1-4	TGTGCCAGCAGCGCCCGGACAGGGGGCACTGAAAAACTGTTTTTT	CASSARTGGTEKLFF
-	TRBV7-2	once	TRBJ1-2	TGTGCCAGCAGCTTAGCGGCCCAGGACTATGGCTACACCTTC	CASSLAAQDYGYTF
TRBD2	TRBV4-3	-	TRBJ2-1	TGCGCCAGCAGCCCTTCTGGTCCGGCGGGAGGAAACAATGAGCAGTTCTTC	CASSPSGPAGGNNEQFF
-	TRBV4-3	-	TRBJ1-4	TGCGCCAGCAGCCAAGGGCGCGAGTCCCATAATGAAAAACTGTTTTTT	CASSQGRESHNEKLFF
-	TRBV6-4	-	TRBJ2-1	TGTGCCAGCAGTGACTTTGGGGGTGGAGAGCAGTTCTTC	CASSDFGGGEQFF
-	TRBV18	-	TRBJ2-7	TGTGCCAGCTCCGGGGCCTACGAGCAGTACTTC	CASSGAYEQYF
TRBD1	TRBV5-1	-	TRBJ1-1	TGCGCCAGCAGCGGGGGACAGTTGAACACTGAAGCTTTCTTT	CASSGGQLNTEAFF
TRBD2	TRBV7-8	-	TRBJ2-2	TGTGCCAGCAGCTTATATCGGACTAGCGGACAGGATCGGAGCGGGGAGCTGTTTTTT	CASSLYRTSGQDRSGELFF
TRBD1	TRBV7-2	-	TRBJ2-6	TGTGCCAGCAGCTTCAGGGCCACAGGGGAGCTTTCTGGGGCCAACGTCCTGACTTTC	CASSFRATGELSGANVLTF
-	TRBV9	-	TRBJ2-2	TGTGCCAGCAGTCGCCGGGACACAAACACCGGGGAGCTGTTTTTT	CASSRRDTNTGELFF
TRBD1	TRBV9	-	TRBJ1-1	TGTGCCAGCAGCGTAGGGTGGACAGGGCGGTATGAAGCTTTCTTT	CASSVGWTGRYEAFF
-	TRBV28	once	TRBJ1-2	TGTGCCAGCAGCTCCCCCGGCAGGGAGGGCTACACCTTC	CASSSPGREGYTF
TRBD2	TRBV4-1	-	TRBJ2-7	TGCGCCAGCAGCCAAGGGCGGGAGAAAGCCGCCTACGAGCAGTACTTC	CASSQGREKAAYEQYF
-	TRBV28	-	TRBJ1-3	TGTGCCCGCGAGAAGGGCCAGGGATCCGAAAACACCATATATTTT	CAREKGQGSENTIYF
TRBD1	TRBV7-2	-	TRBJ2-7	TGTGCCAGCAGCTTAGAGACAGGGTTCGGCGAGCAGTACTTC	CASSLETGFGEQYF
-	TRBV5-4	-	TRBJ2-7	TGTGCCAGCAGCGGAAGGACTGGAGGTGCGCAGTACTTC	CASSGRTGGAQYF
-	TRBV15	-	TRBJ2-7	TGTGCCACCAGCAGTCCACACCAGGAGCAGTACTTC	CATSSPHQEQYF
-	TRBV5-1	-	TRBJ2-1	TGCGCCAGCAGCTCTCCCCAGGGAGTTGAGTCCTACAATGAGCAGTTCTTC	CASSSPQGVESYNEQFF
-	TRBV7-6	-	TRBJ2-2	TGTGCCAGCAGCTTACTTAACACCGGGGAGCTGTTTTTT	CASSLLNTGELFF
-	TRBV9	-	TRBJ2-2	TGTGCCAGCAGCGTTAATGCGGGCCACAGTGGCACCGGGGAGCTGTTTTTT	CASSVNAGHSGTGELFF
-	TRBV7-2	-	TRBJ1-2	TGTGCCAGCAGCTTAGAGGGGGTCCTCGTATCGGGCTACACCTTC	CASSLEGVLVSGYTF
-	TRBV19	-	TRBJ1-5	TGTGCCAGTAGTACCGGGACGGGCAATCAGCCCCAGCATTTT	CASSTGTGNQPQHF
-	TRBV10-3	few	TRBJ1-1	TGTGCCATCAGTGATGTGGTAAGGAGCACTGAAGCTTTCTTT	CAISDVVRSTEAFF
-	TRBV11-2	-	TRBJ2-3	TGTGCCAGCAGCCCGACAGTGACAGATACGCAGTATTTT	CASSPTVTDTQYF
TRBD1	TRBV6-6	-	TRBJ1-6	TGTGCCAGCAGTCCACAGGGGATGACACCCCTCCACTTT	CASSPQGMTPLHF
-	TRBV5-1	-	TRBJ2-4	TGCGCCAGCAGCTCGACAGGCCTAGCCAAAAACATTCAGTACTTC	CASSSTGLAKNIQYF
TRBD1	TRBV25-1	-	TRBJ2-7	TGTGCCAGCAGAGGACAGGGGAGCCCTGCAGAGCAGTACTTC	CASRGQGSPAEQYF
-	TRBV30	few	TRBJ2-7	TGTGCCTGGAGTAATACGGGGACACCCTACGAGCAGTACTTC	CAWSNTGTPYEQYF
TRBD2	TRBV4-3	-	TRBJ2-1	TGCGCCAGCAGCCAAGACCGCGGGGGGGCCAATGAGCAGTTCTTC	CASSQDRGGANEQFF
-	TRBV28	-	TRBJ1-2	TGTGCCAGCAGTTTATACGGCCAGTTCGGCTACACCTTC	CASSLYGQFGYTF
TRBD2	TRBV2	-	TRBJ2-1	TGTGCCAGCATAGCTAGCGGGGTCTATGAGCAGTTCTTC	CASIASGVYEQFF
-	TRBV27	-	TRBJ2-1	TGTGCCAGCAGGCCGGGACACTACAATGAGCAGTTCTTC	CASRPGHYNEQFF
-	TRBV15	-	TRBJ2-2	TGTGCCACCAGCGTCAGGGTGACCGGGGAGCTGTTTTTT	CATSVRVTGELFF
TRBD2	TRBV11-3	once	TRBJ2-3	TGTGCCAGCAGCTTTTCTAGCGGAAGCACAGATACGCAGTATTTT	CASSFSSGSTDTQYF
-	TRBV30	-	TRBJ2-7	TGTGCCTGGAGAGCCACAGTTCCCAGCTCCTACGAGCAGTACTTC	CAWRATVPSSYEQYF
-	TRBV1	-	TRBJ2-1	TGCACCAGCAGCCCGGAGGGCAATGAGCAGTTCTTC	CTSSPEGNEQFF
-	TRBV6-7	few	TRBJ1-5	TGTGCCAGCACCCAGCGGCCCCGGGGGCCCCAGCATTTT	CASTQRPRGPQHF
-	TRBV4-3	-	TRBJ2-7	TGCGCCAGCAGCCAAGGTGTGGCCGACTACGAGCAGTACTTC	CASSQGVADYEQYF
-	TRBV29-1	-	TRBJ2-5	TGCAGCGTTGAAGGCGGCAGGGTTTTCCAAGAGACCCAGTACTTC	CSVEGGRVFQETQYF
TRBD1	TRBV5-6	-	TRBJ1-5	TGTGCCAGCAGCTTGGTTACAGGGGGCAAGGAGAATCAGCCCCAGCATTTT	CASSLVTGGKENQPQHF
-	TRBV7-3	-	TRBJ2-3	TGTGCCAGCAGCTTTGGGGGCGATACGCAGTATTTT	CASSFGGDTQYF
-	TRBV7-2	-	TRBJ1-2	TGTGCCAGCAGCCGGGGCGGCTATGGCTACACCTTC	CASSRGGYGYTF